The T cell receptor beta chain under discussion was sequenced for a study of Tregs in tolerant kidney transplant recipients. Whole-study findings and limits: For some patients, primers changed over time, blocking nucleotide-level comparison.

The CDR3 is made up of 14 amino acids. The germline V gene encodes CDR1 KGHSH and CDR2 LQKENI. The V gene lost 3 bases and the J gene lost 2 bases, with 8 bases spanning the gap. About this clone: Antigen: not known. The read finishes 3 residues shy of the CDR3 end, and the germline J gene is used to complete it.

Only in-frame clones appear in the TCRdb table, and some are missing; sequencing was by immunoSEQ multiplex PCR. The table counts approximately 49,000 clones; roughly 0.93% lies in the top ten. Material: CD4+ T cells from blood, obtained before the transplant. V is TRBV18 and J is TRBJ1-5, with D possibly TRBD1 on 5 matching bases. The TCR comes from a human donor who received a combined kidney and bone marrow transplant. The sequenced CDR3 bases are TGTGCCAGCTCACCGGGGCTGGGCAATCAGCCC. Protein sequence: CASSPGLGNQP. The CDR3, in full, reads CASSPGLGNQPQHF.